The 10 T cell receptor beta chains below come from one sample, sequenced in a study of T cell responses to AZD1222 COVID-19 vaccine. Using immunoSEQ multiplex PCR, the repertoire was profiled, and TCRdb retains in-frame clones only, with some absent. This sample carries 100,000 to 150,000 clones, roughly 88% of them seen once, and the ten largest clones take about 9.8%. Sequenced material: peripheral blood, taken on day 0 of AZD1222 vaccination. The receptors stem from an adult in good health.

The CDR3 spells CASTEDKGAAEAFF. For the CDR3, the DNA is TGTGCCAGTACCGAGGACAAGGGAGCCGCTGAAGCTTTCTTT. This chain links TRBV19 with TRBJ1-1, with D perhaps matching TRBD1 (5 bases). Germline values: CDR1 LNHDA, CDR2 SQIVND (reference sequence). The V end was cut by 7 bases, the J end by 6 bases, with 18 bases between. The CDR3 is 14 amino acids.

V and J are TRBV27 and TRBJ2-3; D gene uncertain. Germline lookup yields CDR1 MNHEY and CDR2 SMNVEV (reference sequence). The CDR3 contains 14 residues. The V gene lost 2 bases and the J gene lost 2 bases, with 8 bases spanning the gap. For the CDR3, the DNA is TGTGCCAGCAGTTTAATAGGGATCACAGATACGCAGTATTTT. Its translation is CASSLIGITDTQYF.

The chain employs TRBV28 and TRBJ1-5; the D is unclear. With 3 bases removed from V and 4 bases from J, the gap between germline ends came to 4 bases. The CDR3 contains 12 residues. Germline V gives CDR1 MDHEN, CDR2 SYDVKM. The CDR3 loop reads CASSLENQPQHF. CDR3 bases: TGTGCCAGCAGTTTGGAGAATCAGCCCCAGCATTTT.

This chain joins TRBV6-2 or TRBV6-3 and TRBJ1-1, with D unresolved. Trimming pared 5 bases from V and 5 bases from J, leaving 18 bases between. This CDR3 spans 15 amino acids. CDR1 and CDR2 from the germline V gene are MNHEY and SVGEGT. In DNA, the CDR3 is TGTGCCAGCAGTCCCGGGTCCGGGTCAGGTACTGAAGCTTTCTTT. Amino acid sequence: CASSPGSGSGTEAFF.

As DNA, the CDR3 is TGTGCCAGCAGTGTCGAGACGAACAATGAGCAGTTCTTC. Translated, it gives CASSVETNNEQFF. The chain recombines TRBV2 with TRBJ2-1; the D is unclear. The CDR3 length is 13 residues. CDR1 and CDR2 from the germline V gene are SNHLY and FYNNEI. V lost 4 bases and J lost 5, with 9 bases in between.

This chain's CDR3 is CASSYSSGPTQYF. The CDR3 nucleotides read TGTGCCAGCAGTTACTCGTCGGGGCCTACGCAGTATTTT. This chain uses TRBV6-2 or TRBV6-3 with TRBJ2-3; D tentatively reads TRBD1 or TRBD2 (5 bases each). Germline assignment: CDR1 MNHEY and CDR2 SVGEGT. Between the trimmed V and J ends, which lost 0 bases and 8 bases, there was a span of 9 bases. The CDR3 length is 13 residues.

The chain employs TRBV7-9 and TRBJ1-5; D gene unclear. This CDR3 has 13 residues. CDR1 is SEHNR, CDR2 FQNEAQ, per germline (reference sequence). The V gene lost 3 bases and the J gene lost 2 bases, with 5 bases spanning the gap. CDR3 DNA: TGTGCCAGCAGCTTGGCGCGCAATCAGCCCCAGCATTTT. It specifies CASSLARNQPQHF.

V is TRBV29-1 and J is TRBJ2-7; TRBD2 is a possible D gene (6 bases). The V and J ends lost 6 bases and 0 bases respectively, with 27 bases between them. Germline V gives CDR1 SQVTM, CDR2 ANQGSEA. The CDR3 contains 18 residues. The CDR3 nucleotides read TGCAGCGTCCGCGGGGTGCTTACTAGCCTCATCAGCTCCTACGAGCAGTACTTC. This sequence encodes CSVRGVLTSLISSYEQYF.

CDR3 coding DNA: TGTGCCACCAGTGCCTTGGGGTATGGCTACACCTTC. It codes for CATSALGYGYTF. The genes are TRBV24-1 and TRBJ1-2; D is unresolved. This CDR3 comprises 12 residues. From germline, CDR1 is KGHDR and CDR2 SFDVKD. V was shortened by 5 bases and J by 5 bases, with 8 bases between the two germline ends.

The chain links TRBV11-2 to TRBJ2-1; D remains unclear. This CDR3 is 12 amino acids long. Trimming left V 2 bases short and J 10 bases short, with 9 bases between. Germline values: CDR1 SGHAT, CDR2 FQNNGV. CDR3 region: CASSLSFGEQFF. CDR3 nucleotides: TGTGCCAGCAGCTTATCATTCGGAGAGCAGTTCTTC.